A single TCR beta chain is shown here with its context. For TCR, cDNA came from 5'RACE template switching, which added a universal primer site and UMIs. TCRdb redid the calling of the 5' RACE reads with MiXCR, one entry per CDR3 protein. In the table there are about 220,000 distinct CDR3 sequences, roughly 3.3% of which are singletons. This sample stems from a study of T cells after yellow fever vaccination. Germline V gene data show CDR1 as SGHRS and CDR2 as YFSETQ. V was clipped by 4 bases and J by 4 bases; unmatched bases: 10. This CDR3 comprises 16 residues. This chain links TRBV5-1 with TRBJ1-1, with 10 bases matching TRBD1. The material sequenced was CD4+ T cells sorted from PBMCs, taken 10 days after the yellow fever booster vaccination. This TCR came from a young man who received the YFV17D yellow fever vaccine. This CDR3 reads CASSIDRGRMGTEAFF. Here the CDR3 DNA reads TGCGCCAGCAGCATCGACAGGGGGCGAATGGGCACTGAAGCTTTCTTT.